A selection of T cell receptor beta chains follows, all from one sample in a study of graft-versus-host responses after intestinal transplantation. Measured with immunoSEQ multiplex PCR; TCRdb has only the in-frame clones, and not every one. The data contain fewer than 20,000 clones, roughly 78% of them singletons. The sequenced sample was ileum tissue, obtained 95 to 110 days after intestinal transplant. The source of these receptors is a human patient who received an intestinal transplant, so some T cells may come from the graft donor. CDR3s include the opening cysteine and the closing phenylalanine or tryptophan.

TRBV4-1	TRBJ2-7	CASSPALGYEQYF
TRBV27	TRBJ1-2	CASSRDCLYGGYTF
TRBV2	TRBJ2-5	CASSPRGRPQETQYF
TRBV6-5	TRBJ2-5	CASRAGLAGETQYF
TRBV4-1	TRBJ1-1	CASSSNMNTEAFF
TRBV7-6	TRBJ1-1	CASSTSGGGMNTEAFF
TRBV19	TRBJ2-4	CASSNGDRGDIQYF
TRBV12-5	TRBJ2-1	CASGLVTFESYNEQFF
TRBV27	TRBJ2-1	CASSLSPGGAYNEQFF
TRBV7-4	TRBJ1-1	CASSLKQEAFF
TRBV18	TRBJ2-1	CASSPTPDEQFF
TRBV14	TRBJ1-5	CASSHCSGMCSNQPQHF
TRBV2	TRBJ2-1	CASSGVRTRFNEQFF
TRBV11-3	TRBJ2-5	CASSVGAEETQYF
TRBV5-8	TRBJ2-7	CASSLTSGRLDEQYF
TRBV7-6	TRBJ2-3	CASSSSGRADTQYF
TRBV27	TRBJ2-1	CASSPGVKDNEQFF
TRBV11-1	TRBJ2-1	CASSPSLAGGYNEQFF
TRBV10-3	TRBJ1-4	CAISDRGALNEKLFF
TRBV7-7	TRBJ2-5	CASSAWTSSKETQYF
TRBV10-3	TRBJ2-7	CAISETQGYEQYF
TRBV30	TRBJ2-3	CAWSVQTSTDTQYF
TRBV5-1	TRBJ2-1	CASSPWRGTIYNEQFF
TRBV11-2	TRBJ2-1	CASSLGGTSSYNEQFF
TRBV7-4	TRBJ1-1	CASSRHGTPRGAFF
TRBV2	TRBJ2-7	CASTGGASYEQYF
TRBV30	TRBJ1-5	CAWSSGGAHQPQHF
TRBV9	TRBJ2-7	CASSVGDGAYEQYF
TRBV10-3	TRBJ1-2	CAISGDRAEGYTF
TRBV27	TRBJ1-4	CASSLSGRQWGEKLFF
TRBV25-1	TRBJ2-7	CASSDKNAGTGLSYEQYF
TRBV7-3	TRBJ2-3	CASSLGRDFTDTQYF
TRBV15	TRBJ1-2	CATSRDSDGYTF
TRBV13	TRBJ1-4	CASTRQGASEKLFF
TRBV19	TRBJ2-7	CASSKMSEQYF
TRBV28	TRBJ1-5	CASSLAGTFNQPQHF
TRBV19	TRBJ2-7	CASSIVWGRVYEQYF
TRBV7-2	TRBJ2-7	CASSAIGTETYEQYF
TRBV28	TRBJ2-2	CASTQDRDTGELFF
TRBV7-9	TRBJ2-1	CASSLRGTEKISSYNEQFF
TRBV19	TRBJ1-1	CASSIGETRLEAFF
TRBV19	TRBJ1-1	CASNKGAWVVPNTEAFF
TRBV7-8	TRBJ2-7	CASSLVRGQAWEQYF
TRBV7-9	TRBJ1-4	CASSFRNPLIDSPNEKLFF
TRBV7-3	TRBJ2-6	CASSREGARSGANVLTF
TRBV28	TRBJ2-1	CASGVNEQFF
TRBV7-2	TRBJ1-5	CASSPLRGWGNQPQHF
TRBV9	TRBJ2-5	CASSVEGGGGETQYF
TRBV5-8	TRBJ2-2	CASSLSGTTTGELFF
TRBV11-3	TRBJ2-1	CASSTGQGGEQFF
TRBV28	TRBJ2-7	CASSSLTYEQYF
TRBV6-6	TRBJ2-3	CASSYLGLAGRDTQYF
TRBV27	TRBJ2-7	CASSLYYRGYEQYF
TRBV28	TRBJ2-6	CASNRYPSGANVLTF